This T cell receptor beta chain comes out of a study of post-analysis software for immune sequencing data. Study-wide results and caveats: Patients showed TRBV5-6, TRBV5-1 and TRBV20-1 among several TRBV segments more frequent than in controls. The normalized Chao1 diversity of multiple sclerosis patients was significantly lower than that of controls.

Every TCR beta cDNA library bore unique molecular identifiers. When roughly 0.85 to 11 million T cells were used, they gave some 520,000 cDNA molecules. TCRdb processed the PCR reads anew with MiXCR; each CDR3 protein has one entry. Of 800,000 to 950,000 distinct CDR3 sequences in the sample, under 70% were seen once. This clonotype was detected only a few times. The antigen is unknown. CDR1 is SGHVS, CDR2 FQNEAQ, per germline. This CDR3 spans 15 amino acids. The specimen was blood. The sequence was obtained from a girl aged 5 to 17 with multiple sclerosis. The chain joins TRBV7-8 to TRBJ2-5, with 8 positions matching TRBD1. The J call may be faulty, since TRBJ2-7 better matches the DNA end. CDR3 residues: CASSPERTGLYEQYF. The CDR3 DNA reads TGTGCCAGCAGCCCCGAAAGGACAGGGCTGTACGAGCAGTACTTC.